The source of this T cell receptor beta chain is a study of CD8 T cells in Susac syndrome. Study results and caveats: As the study acknowledged, the number of individuals in its TCR sequencing and HLA analysis was relatively small.

Germline CDR1 reads MNHEY; CDR2 reads SVGEGT. Trimming at V came to 5 bases and at J to 0 bases, leaving 5 bases not matched to a gene. The CDR3 length is 16 residues. RNA in amounts of roughly 0.5 to 1 ug was reverse transcribed with random hexamers. The amplification used immunoSEQ multiplex PCR on TCR beta CDR3; it spanned 54 Vbeta and 13 Jbeta. MiXCR was run by TCRdb on the immunoSEQ multiplex PCR reads, yielding one entry per CDR3 protein. The data hold about 120,000 distinct CDR3 sequences, with 94% observed a single time. The control participants were healthy donors, and these controls were matched with respect to both age and sex. The authors negatively isolated CD8+ and CD4+ T cells and FACS-enriched TEMRA cells. A remark on this clonotype: The target antigen is unknown.

The sequencing sample was made of CD4+ T cells from PBMCs. The clonotype was recovered from a human donor in good health. J is TRBJ2-3 and V is TRBV6-2 or TRBV6-3, with 10 positions matching TRBD2. The CDR3 DNA is TGTGCCAGCAGTCCCAGGACTAGCGGTAGCACAGATACGCAGTATTTT. This translates into CASSPRTSGSTDTQYF.